Listed here is a single T cell receptor beta chain. This record comes from a study of blood T cell repertoires in COVID-19. As processed by the authors: Amplification from reference gene primers served as the basis for estimated nucleated cell counts. Produced via immunoSEQ multiplex PCR; TCRdb's table is partial and in-frame only. The DNA gave D and trimming, while V, J and clone size come from that table. The data hold roughly 280,000 clones, with 75% to 90% observed a single time. This receptor was taken from a man in his fifties with acute or convalescent COVID-19. Material: peripheral blood.

CDR3 in DNA: TGCGCCAGCACCTTTGAGGGGGGGCTTGGCTACACCTTC. Protein product: CASTFEGGLGYTF. The V gene is TRBV5-1, the J gene TRBJ1-2; possibly TRBD1 for D (6 bases). Germline V gene lookup returns CDR1 SGHRS and CDR2 YFSETQ. Trimming stripped 6 bases from V and 7 bases from J, with 16 bases between. The CDR3 contains 13 residues.